This record covers a single T cell receptor beta chain. Authors' processing steps: Estimated nucleated cell counts came from reference gene primer amplification. This table comes from immunoSEQ multiplex PCR, and its TCRdb copy is limited to in-frame clones, with some not included. Clone size and the V and J calls come from that table; the DNA yielded D and trimming. This sample carries some 100,000 clones, roughly 92% of them seen once, and the ten largest clones take more than 5%. Germline V gene sequence: CDR1 MDHEN, CDR2 SYDVKM. The CDR3 spans 14 residues. Trimming cost V 7 bases and J 5 bases; bases outside gene matches: 5. This entry comes from a study of blood T cell repertoires in COVID-19. Study overall: Donors in the United States, Italy and Spain gave samples during acute or convalescent COVID-19. PBMCs, B-cell-depleted T cells, or T cells were the source of the cDNA or gDNA that made up the material.

This sequence joins TRBV28 and TRBJ1-5, with 10 bases that match TRBD1. The TCR sequence derives from a man between 45 and 60 years old with active COVID-19. Specimen: peripheral blood. CDR3 sequence reads: CASKTGGADQPQHF. CDR3 DNA sequence: TGTGCCAGCAAGACAGGGGGCGCCGATCAGCCCCAGCATTTT.